Each of the 8 T cell receptor beta chains below was sequenced from the same sample in a study of human T cells and chemical hapten exposure. Time point noted: patch test 1, 2 weeks after DPC sensitization. Stated treatment: therapeutic diphenylcyclopropenone sensitization with weekly scalp DPC. TCRdb used MiXCR to reprocess the RACE reads, holding one entry per CDR3 protein. There are more than 150,000 distinct CDR3 sequences in the sample; roughly 15% occur only once, and 1.7% lies in the top ten. The sequences come from whole blood, collected in connection with sensitization to the hapten diphenylcyclopropenone (DPC). All receptors derive from a woman between 25 and 40 years old with alopecia areata. Some clones in this sample may be carry-over from other donors' samples.

This clonotype has a handful of counts. The V call is TRBV20-1, the J call TRBJ2-5, with 8 bases identical to TRBD1. This CDR3 has 15 residues. The V and J ends lost 3 bases and 4 bases, in that order; junction bases with no gene match: 10. Germline V CDR1 and CDR2: DFQATT, SNEGSKA (reference sequence). CDR3 sequence (DNA): TGCAGTGCTAGGGGTCGGACAGGGAGCGGAGAGACCCAGTACTTC. It encodes CSARGRTGSGETQYF.

The chain carries TRBV18 and TRBJ1-1; weak D call: TRBD1 (6 bases). Per germline, CDR1 KGHSH and CDR2 LQKENI. The CDR3 has 14 amino acids. With 5 bases removed from V and 0 bases from J, the gap between germline ends came to 10 bases. The CDR3 here is CASSSQGMNTEAFF. The CDR3 DNA sequence: TGTGCCAGCTCATCGCAGGGGATGAACACTGAAGCTTTCTTT. Filled out from reference TRBV18 and TRBJ1-1, the complete variable domain reads NAGVMQNPRHLVRRRGQEARLRCSPMKGHSHVYWYRQLPEEGLKFMVYLQKENIIDESGMPKERFSAEFPKEGPSILRIQQVVRGDSAAYFCASSSQGMNTEAFFGQGTRLTVV.

This clonotype came up a few times. This chain links TRBV7-9 with TRBJ2-7; tentative D call: TRBD2 (5 bases). Looked up from germline, CDR1 is SEHNR and CDR2 is FQNEAQ (reference sequence). The CDR3 sequence is 13 residues long. V was pared by 5 bases and J by 9 bases, with 17 bases between. The CDR3 nucleotides are TGTGCCAGCAGCCCAACCCGCCCCCGGGGGCAGTACTTC. Its translation: CASSPTRPRGQYF.

This clonotype was detected ten times or more. The V and J genes are TRBV18 and TRBJ1-1; TRBD1 agrees at 7 bases. This CDR3 is 14 amino acids long. The V gene's germline CDR1 is KGHSH and CDR2 LQKENI. The trim removed 3 bases at V and 2 bases at J, leaving 3 bases unmatched. CDR3: CASSPGQLNTEAFF. For the CDR3, the DNA is TGTGCCAGCTCACCGGGACAGCTCAACACTGAAGCTTTCTTT. Full variable domain (outside the CDR3, taken from reference TRBV18 and TRBJ1-1): NAGVMQNPRHLVRRRGQEARLRCSPMKGHSHVYWYRQLPEEGLKFMVYLQKENIIDESGMPKERFSAEFPKEGPSILRIQQVVRGDSAAYFCASSPGQLNTEAFFGQGTRLTVV.

In this sample, this clonotype turned up a few times. The chain is built from TRBV29-1 and TRBJ2-7; D possibly corresponds to TRBD1 (5 bases). Germline loops: CDR1 SQVTM, CDR2 ANQGSEA. The CDR3 length is 14 residues. The germline V and J ends were trimmed by 0 bases and 0 bases, with 9 bases remaining between them. CDR3 DNA: TGCAGCGTTGAAGACGACAGTTTCTCCTACGAGCAGTACTTC. Its translation is CSVEDDSFSYEQYF.

V usage is TRBV3-1 and J usage is TRBJ1-5, with D perhaps TRBD1 (5 bases). The germline V and J ends were trimmed by 1 base and 7 bases, with 5 bases remaining between them. Looked up from germline, CDR1 is LGHDT and CDR2 is YNNKEL (reference sequence). The CDR3 sequence is 12 residues long. Written as DNA, the CDR3 is TGTGCCAGCAGCCAAGCAGGGCAGCCCCAGCATTTT. It specifies CASSQAGQPQHF.

This clonotype showed up just a few times. The chain couples TRBV28 to TRBJ2-1; D ambiguous. V gave up 2 bases and J gave up 0 bases, with 8 bases separating them. This CDR3 is built from 15 residues. Germline CDR1 and CDR2: MDHEN and SYDVKM. The CDR3 coding sequence is TGTGCCAGCAGTTTAATCCTGAGCTCCTACAATGAGCAGTTCTTC. This translates into CASSLILSSYNEQFF.

This clonotype was counted a few times. V usage is TRBV28 and J usage is TRBJ1-5, with 8 bases lining up with TRBD1. CDR3 length equals 15 residues. The J segment lost 7 bases and the V segment lost 6 bases, leaving 11 bases of the junction unmatched. CDR1 and CDR2 (germline): MDHEN, SYDVKM. The CDR3 nucleotides are TGTGCCAGCAGACCTGACAGGGGACGAGGACAGCCCCAGCATTTT. Its protein product is CASRPDRGRGQPQHF.